This TCR beta chain emerged from a study of shared clonotypes between healthy human individuals. Whole-study context: CD4 naive cells filled three plates per donor, CD4 memory three, CD8 naive two and CD8 memory one.

Naive CD8 cells were CD45RO-negative, positively selected for CCR7, excluding terminally differentiated effector memory CD45RA+ cells. This clone was counted only a few times. Its antigen is unknown. Other DNA sequences in this sample translate to the same CDR3. TCRdb keeps only in-frame clones here, not all; method: immunoSEQ multiplex PCR. The sample holds about 2 million clones, just under 95% seen once. Findings of the study overall: Naive CD4 clonotype sharing across several donors was about 5%. Some clonotypes were shared by all four sorted-subset donors, while others were not shared. The non-shared ones had lower generation probabilities than the shared ones. Naive subsets tended to show greater estimated richness than memory subsets.

The CDR3 covers 12 residues. The germline V gene encodes CDR1 KGHSH and CDR2 LQKENI. Trimming pared 3 bases from V and 5 bases from J, leaving 7 bases between. The specimen sequenced was naive CD8+ T cells sorted from blood. This receptor was taken from a man between 18 and 29 years old in good health. This rearrangement joins TRBV18 to TRBJ2-5; D is uncertain. The DNA for the CDR3 is TGTGCCAGCTCACCGGGCGGTGAGACCCAGTACTTC. Its protein product is CASSPGGETQYF.